This TCR beta chain originates from a study of early T cells in non-severe SARS-CoV-2 infection (dated by TCRdb to about 2021). With regard to the full study: Bulk RNA from unsorted whole blood was used for TCR sequencing, so alpha and beta chains could not be paired. Here is what the overall study found, with its caveats: VDJdb matching was skewed toward anti-spike CD8 responses and likely underestimated virus-specific expansions by missing private and CD4 specificities.

As regards this clonotype: Which antigen it targets is not known. No much larger clonotype is one base removed from it; base qualities were not supplied.

Libraries were prepared through 5' RACE. The sample was run on a NextSeq 500. In the TCR library protocol, unique molecular identifiers were attached to individual cDNA molecules to correct for PCR bias and sequencing error. Both TCR alpha and beta chains were sequenced, and tight co-correlation was observed between alpha and beta sequence abundances in each sample. Regarding the original processing steps: V gene, J gene and CDR3 annotation of TCR sequences was performed with Decombinator V4. TCRs were defined as expanded if a significant change between any two time points was detected under a Poisson model with p below 0.0001. Abundances of TCRs were expressed as counts per million after normalisation to the total number of TCRs sequenced in each sample. TRAV1-2 paired with TRAJ12, TRAJ20 or TRAJ33 defined MAIT TCRs, while TRAV10 paired with TRAJ18 defined iNKT TCRs. VDJdb, accessed on 1 November 2021, was searched for TCRs annotated for CMV, EBV and SARS-CoV-2, and TCRs annotated for more than one antigen were excluded. TCRdb ran its own pipeline on the public reads, namely fastp trimming at Q25 and MiXCR clone calling, and kept in-frame beta chains. CDR3 protein duplicates are merged, each entry listing the most common genes and DNA. The V and J calls follow TCRdb's processing rather than the paper's. The sample records about 70,000 distinct CDR3 sequences, 4.6% of which are singletons. The ten most abundant clones make up approximately 3.7% of the sample.

V sheds 5 bases and J sheds 7 bases, leaving 9 bases between their ends. There are 13 amino acids in the CDR3, from cysteine to phenylalanine inclusive. The entry retains the CDR3 DNA only, 39 bases that are in frame from base 1. The study was a case-control design nested within a healthcare worker cohort in London, UK, with weekly nasopharyngeal swab PCR tests and blood sampling. Healthcare workers were enrolled in the week of the UK lockdown, from 23 to 31 March 2020, and were followed every week for up to roughly 15 weeks. The source of this sequence is an adult who was a healthcare worker with PCR-confirmed SARS-CoV-2 infection or an uninfected control (not recorded which). The donor label of this sample is uncertain. The sequenced sample was whole blood, obtained at baseline. The chain is made from TRBV12-3 or TRBV12-4 and TRBJ1-6, with the identity of the D gene unclear. The CDR3 here reads CASSVSGNSPLHF. DNA sequence: TGTGCCAGCAGTGTTTCGGGGAATTCACCCCTCCACTTT.